This T cell receptor (beta chain) was documented in a study of T cells in localized non-small cell lung cancer. Sequenced by immunoSEQ multiplex PCR; TCRdb stores in-frame clones only, minus some. The sample lists roughly 66,000 clones, roughly 90% occurring once. Study-level points and caveats: Higher T cell density in the blood was associated with longer overall survival, whereas higher adjacent-lung clonality associated with shorter survival. Tumor showed lower T cell clonality than uninvolved adjacent lung, where it was highest. Adjacent lung was found to contain a median approximately 60 of the top 100 tumor clones.

The CDR3 totals 13 residues. Trimming cost V 4 bases and J 7 bases, with 11 bases left between them. Germline CDR1 SNHLY, CDR2 FYNNEI. Of note for this clone: Its antigen is still unknown.

This clonotype was sampled from a woman aged 40 to 75 with stage I lung adenocarcinoma. The V gene is TRBV2, the J gene TRBJ1-5, with a possible D match to TRBD1 (5 bases). The sample was peripheral blood, taken before any cancer treatment. The CDR3 region has the DNA TGTGCCAGCAGTGGGGGGGAGGGGCAGCCCCAGCATTTT. Amino acids: CASSGGEGQPQHF.